This T cell receptor (beta chain) appears in the sequencing data of a study of PD-1 blockade in mismatch repair-deficient tumors. Per germline, CDR1 SNHLY and CDR2 FYNNEI. CDR3 size: 15 residues. V was shortened by 4 bases and J by 1 base, with 11 bases between the two germline ends. PCR or immunohistochemistry showed mismatch repair deficiency in every enrolled patient. Measured with immunoSEQ multiplex PCR; TCRdb has only the in-frame clones, and not every one. The sample shows some 100,000 clones, over 65% of them seen only once. The source material was peripheral blood, sampled about 36 weeks after starting pembrolizumab. The chain carries TRBV2 and TRBJ2-1; D possibly corresponds to TRBD1 (5 bases). The sequence derives from an adult with mismatch repair-deficient cancer. The CDR3 DNA is TGTGCCAGCAGTGGGCCTGGACAATCCTACAATGAGCAGTTCTTC. Protein product: CASSGPGQSYNEQFF.